This entry lists 16 T cell receptor beta chains sequenced from one sample in a study of shared clonotypes between healthy human individuals. Sequencing used immunoSEQ multiplex PCR; TCRdb keeps in-frame clones, though not all of them. This table holds nearly 750,000 clones, over 60% found once. The source material was memory CD4+ T cells sorted from blood. Described subset: CD45RA-negative fraction. The receptors were gathered from a woman in her 30s in good health.

The rearrangement uses TRBV27 and TRBJ2-1; TRBD2 is a possible D gene (5 bases). V dropped 3 bases and J dropped 9 bases, with 18 bases sitting between them. The CDR3 is 15 amino acids. Germline V gene sequence: CDR1 MNHEY, CDR2 SMNVEV (reference sequence). The chain's CDR3 is CASSLTGSVMGEQFF. The CDR3 region has the DNA TGTGCCAGCAGTTTGACGGGAAGTGTGATGGGTGAGCAGTTCTTC.

The rearrangement links TRBV9 to TRBJ1-5; TRBD1 might be the D (6 bases). Per the germline V gene, CDR1 is SGDLS and CDR2 is YYNGEE. The CDR3 consists of 17 residues. V gave up 0 bases and J gave up 7 bases, with 20 bases separating them. The CDR3 here is CASSVDPLGTRNQPQHF. The CDR3 nucleotides are TGTGCCAGCAGCGTAGACCCCCTTGGGACACGGAACCAGCCCCAGCATTTT.

This rearrangement joins TRBV28 to TRBJ1-1; D is ambiguous. The CDR3 is 12 amino acids. The germline V gene has CDR1 MDHEN and CDR2 SYDVKM. Deletions cut 7 bases from V and 1 base from J, with 7 bases between. The CDR3 here is CASIEGNTEAFF. DNA for the CDR3: TGTGCCAGCATTGAAGGGAACACTGAAGCTTTCTTT.

V is TRBV5-1 and J is TRBJ2-2; the D is unclear. Germline CDR1 SGHRS, CDR2 YFSETQ. With 1 base removed from V and 4 bases from J, the gap between germline ends came to 8 bases. The CDR3 runs 14 residues. The CDR3 reads CASSLNPSTGELFF. In DNA, the CDR3 is TGCGCCAGCAGCTTGAATCCGAGCACCGGGGAGCTGTTTTTT.

The rearrangement links TRBV5-4 to TRBJ2-1; 11 bases agree with TRBD2. V lost 1 base and J lost 8; bases outside the gene matches: 5. The germline V gene encodes CDR1 SGHNT and CDR2 YYREEE (reference sequence). The CDR3 loop spans 15 amino acids. The CDR3 protein is CASSLLTSGSDEQFF. CDR3 nucleotides: TGTGCCAGCAGCTTGTTAACTAGCGGGAGTGATGAGCAGTTCTTC.

V gene TRBV18 combines with J gene TRBJ2-7, with D unresolved. The ends were cut back, 4 bases at V and 4 bases at J, with 8 bases in the middle. Germline CDR1 KGHSH, CDR2 LQKENI. This CDR3 has 12 amino acids. The CDR3 DNA is TGTGCCAGCTCACTAGACGAATACGAGCAGTACTTC. Translation: CASSLDEYEQYF.

The J gene is TRBJ2-3, the V gene TRBV6-6, with D perhaps TRBD2 (5 bases). CDR3 size: 15 residues. V lost 7 bases, J lost 3 bases, and 17 bases lay in between. CDR1 is MNHNY, CDR2 SVGAGI, per germline (reference sequence). In DNA, the CDR3 is TGTGCCAGCAATTTGAGAGGGAGTGTGACAGATACGCAGTATTTT. It specifies CASNLRGSVTDTQYF.

V and J are TRBV2 and TRBJ2-7, with D possibly being TRBD1 (6 bases). The CDR3 has 15 residues. With 6 bases removed from V and 4 bases from J, the gap between germline ends came to 19 bases. Germline CDR1 is SNHLY and CDR2 is FYNNEI. The CDR3 loop is CASRGLQGRVYEQYF. In nucleotides, the CDR3 is TGTGCCAGCAGGGGATTACAGGGTAGGGTTTACGAGCAGTACTTC.

The genes are TRBV28 and TRBJ2-5; D possibly corresponds to TRBD2 (7 bases). CDR3 length equals 14 residues. Germline V CDR1 and CDR2: MDHEN, SYDVKM. The V end was cut by 8 bases, the J end by 5 bases, with 18 bases between. CDR3: CASQVGGRRETQYF. The CDR3 nucleotides read TGTGCCAGCCAGGTGGGGGGGCGCAGGGAGACCCAGTACTTC.

V usage is TRBV11-3 and J usage is TRBJ1-3; no clear D. The germline V and J ends were trimmed by 0 bases and 0 bases, with 6 bases remaining between them. From germline, CDR1 is SGHNT and CDR2 YENEEA. The CDR3 spans 15 residues. DNA for the CDR3: TGTGCCAGCAGCTTAGAGTCGGTCTCTGGAAACACCATATATTTT. It encodes CASSLESVSGNTIYF.

This CDR3 reads CATSRDRWEASGNNEQFF. DNA for the CDR3: TGTGCCACCAGCAGAGATAGGTGGGAGGCTAGCGGGAACAATGAGCAGTTCTTC. This chain connects TRBV15 to TRBJ2-1, with 9 positions matching TRBD2. V lost 0 bases to trimming and J lost 5 bases; unmatched junction nucleotides: 11. There are 18 residues in the CDR3. Per germline, CDR1 LNHNV and CDR2 YYDKDF (reference sequence).

The chain uses TRBV27 and TRBJ2-7; D may be TRBD1 (6 bases). V lost 2 bases to trimming and J lost 0 bases, with 11 bases between them. The CDR3 is 15 amino acids. Germline CDR1 MNHEY, CDR2 SMNVEV (reference sequence). The CDR3 DNA follows: TGTGCCAGCAGTTTAGCAGGGGCGAGCTCCTACGAGCAGTACTTC. Protein sequence: CASSLAGASSYEQYF.

The chain combines TRBV5-5 with TRBJ2-2; 7 bases fit TRBD2. V lost 2 bases and J lost 7; bases outside the gene matches: 5. Germline V gene sequence: CDR1 SGHKS, CDR2 YYEKEE (reference sequence). The CDR3 loop spans 14 amino acids. The CDR3 here is CASSFWAGDGELFF. In DNA, the CDR3 is TGTGCCAGCAGCTTTTGGGCGGGAGACGGGGAGCTGTTTTTT. The full variable domain, with the rest looked up from reference TRBV5-5 and TRBJ2-2, is DAGVTQSPTHLIKTRGQQVTLRCSPISGHKSVSWYQQVLGQGPQFIFQYYEKEERGRGNFPDRFSARQFPNYSSELNVNALLLGDSALYLCASSFWAGDGELFFGEGSRLTVL.

The V and J genes are TRBV5-4 and TRBJ2-2; no definite D call. CDR1 and CDR2 from the germline V gene are SGHNT and YYREEE (reference sequence). CDR3 length equals 15 residues. The V gene lost 4 bases and the J gene lost 1 base, with 11 bases spanning the gap. The CDR3 reads CASSGTRMNTGELFF. Here the CDR3 DNA reads TGTGCCAGCAGCGGAACGAGGATGAACACCGGGGAGCTGTTTTTT.

This rearrangement joins TRBV6-5 to TRBJ1-6, with no clear D. The CDR3 runs 14 residues. CDR1 MNHEY and CDR2 SVGAGI come from the germline V gene. V shed 8 bases and J shed 0 bases, with 8 bases lying between them. DNA for the CDR3: TGTGCCAGCCGGGCGAGCTCCTATAATTCACCCCTCCACTTT. Amino acids: CASRASSYNSPLHF.

This sequence joins TRBV28 and TRBJ2-7; D perhaps matches TRBD2 (6 bases). Trimming left V 6 bases short and J 9 bases short, with 21 bases between. The germline gives CDR1 MDHEN, CDR2 SYDVKM. The CDR3 runs 14 residues. The CDR3 DNA reads TGTGCCAGCAGGGGGGGAAGAATACCCCTCGGGCAGTACTTC. Protein product: CASRGGRIPLGQYF.